This entry lists 11 T cell receptor beta chains sequenced from one sample in a study of blood T cell repertoires in COVID-19. The repertoire was sequenced with immunoSEQ multiplex PCR; TCRdb's copy has only in-frame clones and lacks some. The sample lists around 300,000 clones; roughly 87% were seen once. The sequenced sample was PBMCs or T cells enriched from blood (not recorded which). The receptors originated from a woman aged 25-40 years who had recovered from COVID-19.

This sequence joins TRBV18 and TRBJ2-5, with 9 positions matching TRBD1. The CDR3 is 17 residues long. Looked up from germline, CDR1 is KGHSH and CDR2 is LQKENI. Unmatched junction bases numbered 11, after V lost 1 base and J lost 5 bases. DNA of the CDR3: TGTGCCAGCTCACCACGGGGGGCGATTGGACAGGGGGAGACCCAGTACTTC. Translation gives CASSPRGAIGQGETQYF. The variable domain in full, completed from reference TRBV18 and TRBJ2-5, reads NAGVMQNPRHLVRRRGQEARLRCSPMKGHSHVYWYRQLPEEGLKFMVYLQKENIIDESGMPKERFSAEFPKEGPSILRIQQVVRGDSAAYFCASSPRGAIGQGETQYFGPGTRLLVL.

This sequence joins TRBV11-2 and TRBJ2-7; 9 bases are shared with TRBD1. Trimming removed 1 base from V and 2 bases from J; junction bases left unmatched: 9. CDR3 length equals 17 residues. From germline, CDR1 is SGHAT and CDR2 FQNNGV. The CDR3 sequence is CASSLGVGQGRPYEQYF. In DNA, the CDR3 is TGTGCCAGCAGCTTAGGTGTGGGACAGGGTCGACCCTACGAGCAGTACTTC.

With regard to this clone: The junction does not match germline at one end; this may be a read error. CDR3 protein: CASTLLGQGANEQYF. Here the CDR3 DNA reads TGTGCCAGCACCTTACTAGGACAGGGGGCTAACGAGCAGTACTTC. V and J are TRBV7-9 and TRBJ2-7, with 11 bases fitting TRBD1. The CDR3 spans 15 residues. Per germline, CDR1 SEHNR and CDR2 FQNEAQ (reference sequence).

The chain recombines TRBV6-6 with TRBJ1-3, with TRBD1 matching over 7 bases. The V gene end was trimmed by 5 bases and the J gene end by 2 bases; junction bases not matched to a gene: 12. This CDR3 contains 17 residues. The germline CDR1 and CDR2 sequences are MNHNY and SVGAGI (reference sequence). The CDR3 is CASSRLTGKTAGNTIYF. The CDR3 coding sequence is TGTGCCAGCAGTCGTCTGACAGGGAAAACCGCTGGAAACACCATATATTTT.

The sample holds one count of this clone. This rearrangement joins TRBV28 to TRBJ2-7, with TRBD1 identical over 8 bases. The CDR3 contains 13 residues. Trimming removed 5 bases from V and 2 bases from J; junction bases left unmatched: 2. CDR1 MDHEN and CDR2 SYDVKM come from the germline V gene. The CDR3 DNA reads TGTGCCAGCAGTAAGACAGGGGCCTACGAGCAGTACTTC. Translating gives CASSKTGAYEQYF. Variable domain in full (rest from reference TRBV28 and TRBJ2-7): DVKVTQSSRYLVKRTGEKVFLECVQDMDHENMFWYRQDPGLGLRLIYFSYDVKMKEKGDIPEGYSVSREKKERFSLILESASTNQTSMYLCASSKTGAYEQYFGPGTRLTVT.

This clone was detected a few times. This sequence joins TRBV28 and TRBJ1-2; TRBD1 might be the D (5 bases). Germline values: CDR1 MDHEN, CDR2 SYDVKM. V gave up 5 bases and J gave up 5 bases, with 21 bases separating them. The CDR3 runs 16 residues. The CDR3 DNA reads as TGTGCCAGCAGTATACCCCTTGCGCGGGGACCTTATGGCTACACCTTC. The encoded protein is CASSIPLARGPYGYTF.

The chain combines TRBV27 with TRBJ1-4; D perhaps matches TRBD1 (5 bases). The CDR3 extends over 13 amino acids. With 2 bases removed from V and 5 bases from J, the gap between germline ends came to 6 bases. Germline V gene data show CDR1 as MNHEY and CDR2 as SMNVEV (reference sequence). CDR3 protein: CASSLQGNEKLFF. The CDR3 nucleotides are TGTGCCAGCAGTTTACAGGGAAATGAAAAACTGTTTTTT.

The gene calls are TRBV4-3 and TRBJ2-7; TRBD1 agrees at 7 bases. Per germline, CDR1 LGHNA and CDR2 YSLEER. The CDR3 is 15 residues long. Germline trimming cut 4 bases from V and 3 bases from J; bases unmatched to any gene: 9. The CDR3 sequence is CASSRSTGLGYEQYF. DNA of the CDR3: TGCGCCAGCAGCCGATCGACAGGGTTGGGCTACGAGCAGTACTTC.

This chain joins TRBV7-2 and TRBJ2-2; 8 nucleotides match TRBD2. V shed 1 base and J 4 bases; nucleotides not matched to a gene: 8. Germline CDR1 reads SGHTA; CDR2 reads FQGNSA. The CDR3 contains 17 residues. For the CDR3, the DNA is TGTGCCAGCAGCTTAGTAACCGGGACTAGATCCACCGGGGAGCTGTTTTTT. Its translation is CASSLVTGTRSTGELFF.

The chain couples TRBV19 to TRBJ2-3; a weak D match, TRBD2 (6 bases). This CDR3 spans 12 amino acids. Looked up from germline, CDR1 is LNHDA and CDR2 is SQIVND (reference sequence). Trimming removed 4 bases at V and 14 bases at J, with 16 bases between. The CDR3 region is CASSTSVGGRYF. The CDR3 DNA reads TGTGCCAGTAGTACGTCCGTAGGAGGGCGGTATTTT.

This chain connects TRBV5-1 to TRBJ1-5; D call uncertain. CDR1 SGHRS and CDR2 YFSETQ come from the germline V gene. Trimming stripped 2 bases from V and 4 bases from J, with 16 bases between. The length of the CDR3 is 16 residues. CDR3 in amino acids: CASSLSGNPRNQPQHF. The CDR3 nucleotides are TGCGCCAGCAGCTTATCGGGTAATCCACGGAATCAGCCCCAGCATTTT.